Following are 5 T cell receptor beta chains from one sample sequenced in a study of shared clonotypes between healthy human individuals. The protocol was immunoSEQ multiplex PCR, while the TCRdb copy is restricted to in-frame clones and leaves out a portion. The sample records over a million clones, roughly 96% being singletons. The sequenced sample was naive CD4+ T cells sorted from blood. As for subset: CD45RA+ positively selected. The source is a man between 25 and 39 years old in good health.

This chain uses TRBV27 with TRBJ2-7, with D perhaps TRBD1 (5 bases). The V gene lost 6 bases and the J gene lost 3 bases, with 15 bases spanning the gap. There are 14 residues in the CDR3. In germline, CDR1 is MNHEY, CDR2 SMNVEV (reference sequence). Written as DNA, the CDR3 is TGTGCCAGCAGCTGGGGTGGGGCAGACTACGAGCAGTACTTC. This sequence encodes CASSWGGADYEQYF.

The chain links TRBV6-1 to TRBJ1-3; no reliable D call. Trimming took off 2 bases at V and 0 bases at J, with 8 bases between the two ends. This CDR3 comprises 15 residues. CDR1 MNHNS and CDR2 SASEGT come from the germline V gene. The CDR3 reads CASSERGNSGNTIYF. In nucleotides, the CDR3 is TGTGCCAGCAGTGAACGGGGTAACTCTGGAAACACCATATATTTT.

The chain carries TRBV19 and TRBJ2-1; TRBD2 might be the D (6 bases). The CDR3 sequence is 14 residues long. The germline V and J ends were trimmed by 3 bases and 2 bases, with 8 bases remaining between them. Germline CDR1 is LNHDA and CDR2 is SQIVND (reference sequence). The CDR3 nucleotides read TGTGCCAGTAGTATTACGGGAGCCTACAATGAGCAGTTCTTC. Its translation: CASSITGAYNEQFF.

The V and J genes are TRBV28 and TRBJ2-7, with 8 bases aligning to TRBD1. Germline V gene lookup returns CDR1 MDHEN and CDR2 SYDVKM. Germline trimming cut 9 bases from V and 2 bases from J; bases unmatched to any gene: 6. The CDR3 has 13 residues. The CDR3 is CASRTGPAYEQYF. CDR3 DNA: TGTGCCAGTCGGACAGGGCCCGCCTACGAGCAGTACTTC.

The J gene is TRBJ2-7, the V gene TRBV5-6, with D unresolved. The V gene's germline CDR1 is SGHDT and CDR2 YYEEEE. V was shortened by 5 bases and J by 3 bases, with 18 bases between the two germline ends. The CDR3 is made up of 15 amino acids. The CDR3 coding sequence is TGTGCCAGCAGTCGCTTTGGGCCGAGTCTCTACGAGCAGTACTTC. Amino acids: CASSRFGPSLYEQYF.